The 21 T cell receptor beta chains below come from one sample, sequenced in a study of vaccination and CD4 T cells after COVID-19. What these receptors recognize is not known. The treatment here: roughly ten-day PBMC culture with coronavirus spike peptide pools or control peptides (ViraFEST assay). With the Oncomine TCR Beta short-read assay, DNA from cultured CD4+ T cells was sequenced. TCRdb re-called the PCR reads through MiXCR, storing one row per CDR3 protein. The data contain roughly 14,000 distinct CDR3 sequences, around 20% of them singletons. What was sequenced was cultured CD4+ T cells from blood. These receptors came from a human donor with COVID-19.

The chain has TRBV14 and TRBJ2-5; 10 positions agree with TRBD1. Germline CDR1 SGHDN, CDR2 FVKESK. V shed 5 bases, J shed 4 bases, and the junction held 13 bases outside the gene matches. This CDR3 is 17 amino acids long. The CDR3 here is CASSDRDRGLMGETQYF. The CDR3 DNA reads as TGTGCCAGCAGCGACCGGGACAGGGGATTAATGGGAGAGACCCAGTACTTC. Together with reference TRBV14 and TRBJ2-5, the CDR3 gives the full variable domain: EAGVTQFPSHSVIEKGQTVTLRCDPISGHDNLYWYRRVMGKEIKFLLHFVKESKQDESGMPNNRFLAERTGGTYSTLKVQPAELEDSGVYFCASSDRDRGLMGETQYFGPGTRLLVL.

The sample holds a few counts of this clonotype. The V call is TRBV10-3, the J call TRBJ2-7; weak D call: TRBD1 (6 bases). This CDR3 is 14 amino acids long. Trimming removed 6 bases from V and 2 bases from J, with 14 bases in between. Germline V gene lookup returns CDR1 ENHRY and CDR2 SYGVKD. The CDR3 protein is CAIRSSTGTYEQYF. CDR3 nucleotides: TGTGCCATCAGATCCTCGACAGGCACCTACGAGCAGTACTTC.

This chain links TRBV12-3 or TRBV12-4 with TRBJ2-2; 12 nucleotides match TRBD2. This CDR3 is built from 16 residues. J lost 6 bases, V lost 6 bases, and 8 bases had no gene match. The CDR3 DNA follows: TGTGCCAGCAGCTCCTCTAGCGGGGGGGCAGCCGGGGAGCTGTTTTTT. This sequence encodes CASSSSSGGAAGELFF.

In its sample, this clonotype was seen a few times. The rearrangement links TRBV10-2 to TRBJ2-3; D is ambiguous. CDR1 and CDR2 from the germline V gene are WSHSY and SAAADI. The length of the CDR3 is 13 residues. Trimming pared 6 bases from V and 11 bases from J, leaving 18 bases between. The DNA of the CDR3 is TGCGCCAGCAGCAGCTACCCGCCGAGTGGGCAGTATTTT. Translated, it gives CASSSYPPSGQYF.

In its sample, this clonotype was seen a few times. V gene TRBV6-5 combines with J gene TRBJ1-1; TRBD1 matches 7 bases. This CDR3 spans 14 amino acids. Trimming took 4 bases from V and 6 from J; bases not matched to a gene: 8. Germline CDR1 reads MNHEY; CDR2 reads SVGAGI. CDR3 amino acids: CASSSRQGDAEAFF. The CDR3, as DNA: TGTGCCAGCAGTTCCAGACAGGGAGACGCTGAAGCTTTCTTT.

The chain combines TRBV5-4 with TRBJ2-3, with 8 positions matching TRBD1. The length of the CDR3 is 17 residues. Germline V CDR1 and CDR2: SGHNT, YYREEE (reference sequence). Unmatched junction bases numbered 13, after V lost 7 bases and J lost 0 bases. CDR3 nucleotides: TGTGCCAGCCCTGCGGCGACAGGGGCTTATAGCACAGATACGCAGTATTTT. The encoded protein is CASPAATGAYSTDTQYF.

The rearrangement joins TRBV12-3 or TRBV12-4 to TRBJ2-5; D remains unclear. The CDR3 loop spans 14 amino acids. The V and J ends lost 3 bases and 2 bases respectively, with 10 bases between them. The CDR3 DNA reads TGTGCCAGCAGTTTCCACCCACGGCAAGAGACCCAGTACTTC. Amino acids: CASSFHPRQETQYF.

This clonotype was observed a handful of times. This sequence joins TRBV4-2 and TRBJ1-2; weak D call: TRBD1 (6 bases). Germline lookup yields CDR1 LGHNA and CDR2 YNFKEQ. The V end was cut by 5 bases, the J end by 6 bases, with 10 bases between. This CDR3 is 12 amino acids long. The CDR3 DNA is TGTGCCAGCAGCTCGGACAGAAATGGCTACACCTTC. It yields the protein CASSSDRNGYTF.

The chain uses TRBV2 and TRBJ1-6; 7 nucleotides match TRBD1. The CDR3 spans 14 residues. V dropped 4 bases and J dropped 5; count of bases not matched to a gene: 2. The V gene's germline CDR1 is SNHLY and CDR2 FYNNEI. CDR3 in DNA: TGTGCCAGCAGTGGGGACAGAAATAATTCACCCCTCCACTTT. As protein: CASSGDRNNSPLHF. Drawing the rest from reference TRBV2 and TRBJ1-6, the complete variable domain is EPEVTQTPSHQVTQMGQEVILRCVPISNHLYFYWYRQILGQKVEFLVSFYNNEISEKSEIFDDQFSVERPDGSNFTLKIRSTKLEDSAMYFCASSGDRNNSPLHFGNGTRLTVT.

The genes are TRBV18 and TRBJ1-6; D uncertain. The CDR3 has 15 residues. V lost 2 bases and J 6 bases, leaving 11 bases between the germline ends. Germline V CDR1 and CDR2: KGHSH, LQKENI. The DNA of the CDR3 is TGTGCCAGCTCACCAGAAAAATTGCGTAATTCACCCCTCCACTTT. It translates to CASSPEKLRNSPLHF.

This clonotype was counted only a few times. V gene TRBV6-5 combines with J gene TRBJ2-7, with 10 bases that match TRBD2. Trimming removed 2 bases from V and 0 bases from J; junction bases left unmatched: 10. The CDR3 is 18 amino acids. Germline lookup yields CDR1 MNHEY and CDR2 SVGAGI. This CDR3 reads CASSYGGISGGHSYEQYF. The CDR3 DNA sequence: TGTGCCAGCAGTTACGGGGGAATTAGCGGGGGGCACTCCTACGAGCAGTACTTC.

V and J are TRBV20-1 and TRBJ1-6; D is ambiguous. Germline values: CDR1 DFQATT, CDR2 SNEGSKA (reference sequence). Trimming shortened V by 6 bases and J by 6 bases, and 15 bases separated the two germline ends. This CDR3 comprises 14 residues. The CDR3 sequence is CSARAQATNSPLHF. CDR3 nucleotides: TGCAGTGCCCGAGCCCAGGCGACTAATTCACCCCTCCACTTT.

This clonotype has just a few counts. This chain links TRBV5-6 with TRBJ2-3; 10 bases line up with TRBD1. CDR1 and CDR2 from the germline V gene are SGHDT and YYEEEE. The CDR3 runs to 17 residues. J lost 2 bases, V lost 4 bases, and 10 bases had no gene match. Here the CDR3 DNA reads TGTGCCAGCAGCATATTTGGGACAGGGGACTTCACAGATACGCAGTATTTT. Its protein product is CASSIFGTGDFTDTQYF.

The chain joins TRBV14 to TRBJ1-1, with no clear D. CDR1 and CDR2 (germline): SGHDN, FVKESK. V shed 0 bases and J shed 1 base, with 12 bases lying between them. The CDR3 has 16 amino acids. The CDR3: CASSQDLRQRNTEAFF. CDR3 DNA sequence: TGTGCCAGCAGCCAAGATTTACGGCAGCGGAACACTGAAGCTTTCTTT.

There are a few counts of this clonotype. This chain links TRBV19 with TRBJ2-3; no firm D call. The CDR3 sequence is 13 residues long. The V and J ends lost 1 base and 2 bases respectively, with 4 bases between them. Germline V CDR1 and CDR2: LNHDA, SQIVND (reference sequence). CDR3 protein: CASSIGNTDTQYF. In DNA, the CDR3 is TGTGCCAGTAGTATAGGCAACACAGATACGCAGTATTTT. Complete variable domain (other parts from reference TRBV19 and TRBJ2-3): DGGITQSPKYLFRKEGQNVTLSCEQNLNHDAMYWYRQDPGQGLRLIYYSQIVNDFQKGDIAEGYSVSREKKESFPLTVTSAQKNPTAFYLCASSIGNTDTQYFGPGTRLTVL.

The chain is built from TRBV6-2 or TRBV6-3 and TRBJ2-7; D possibly corresponds to TRBD2 (6 bases). Germline-derived CDR1 and CDR2 are MNHEY and SVGEGT. The CDR3 spans 14 residues. The V end lost 5 bases, the J end lost 2 bases, and 13 bases lay between the germline ends. CDR3 region: CASSLRDSTYEQYF. The CDR3 DNA is TGTGCCAGCAGTCTCCGGGACTCAACCTACGAGCAGTACTTC.

In its sample, this clonotype was seen once. The chain is built from TRBV12-3 or TRBV12-4 and TRBJ2-2; perhaps TRBD1 as D (6 bases). This CDR3 is built from 16 residues. With 3 bases removed from V and 7 bases from J, the gap between germline ends came to 18 bases. CDR3 protein: CASSLQFDRSNGELFF. DNA of the CDR3: TGTGCCAGCAGTTTGCAGTTCGACAGGTCTAACGGGGAGCTGTTTTTT.

J is TRBJ2-3 and V is TRBV5-1, with D unresolved. This CDR3 is built from 10 residues. CDR1 SGHRS and CDR2 YFSETQ come from the germline V gene. V gave up 6 bases and J gave up 2 bases, with 1 base separating them. The CDR3 nucleotides are TGCGCCAGCAACACAGATACGCAGTATTTT. Translating gives CASNTDTQYF.

This clonotype was seen more than once but under ten times. This chain links TRBV4-3 with TRBJ2-5; possible D gene TRBD2, 6 bases. CDR1 and CDR2 (germline): LGHNA, YSLEER. CDR3 size: 16 residues. V was clipped by 0 bases and J by 4 bases, with 15 bases between them. The CDR3: CASSQDFGGVLETQYF. For the CDR3, the DNA is TGCGCCAGCAGCCAAGATTTCGGAGGGGTGCTAGAGACCCAGTACTTC.

Only a few counts were recorded for this clonotype. This chain connects TRBV2 to TRBJ1-4; TRBD1 might be the D (6 bases). Germline CDR1 is SNHLY and CDR2 is FYNNEI. Trimming took off 6 bases at V and 7 bases at J, with 18 bases between the two ends. The CDR3 consists of 15 residues. CDR3: CASRPIRDTGEKLFF. DNA of the CDR3: TGTGCCAGCAGGCCTATCCGGGACACCGGTGAAAAACTGTTTTTT.

This chain joins TRBV21-1 and TRBJ1-1; the D call in the table, TRBD1, was not verified against the DNA. TRBV21-1 is recorded as a pseudogene. CDR3 size: 19 residues. The CDR3 loop is CASSNFWTGFVGGNTEAFF. The CDR3 region has the DNA TGTGCCAGCAGCAATTTCTGGACAGGGTTCGTGGGGGGGAACACTGAAGCTTTCTTT.